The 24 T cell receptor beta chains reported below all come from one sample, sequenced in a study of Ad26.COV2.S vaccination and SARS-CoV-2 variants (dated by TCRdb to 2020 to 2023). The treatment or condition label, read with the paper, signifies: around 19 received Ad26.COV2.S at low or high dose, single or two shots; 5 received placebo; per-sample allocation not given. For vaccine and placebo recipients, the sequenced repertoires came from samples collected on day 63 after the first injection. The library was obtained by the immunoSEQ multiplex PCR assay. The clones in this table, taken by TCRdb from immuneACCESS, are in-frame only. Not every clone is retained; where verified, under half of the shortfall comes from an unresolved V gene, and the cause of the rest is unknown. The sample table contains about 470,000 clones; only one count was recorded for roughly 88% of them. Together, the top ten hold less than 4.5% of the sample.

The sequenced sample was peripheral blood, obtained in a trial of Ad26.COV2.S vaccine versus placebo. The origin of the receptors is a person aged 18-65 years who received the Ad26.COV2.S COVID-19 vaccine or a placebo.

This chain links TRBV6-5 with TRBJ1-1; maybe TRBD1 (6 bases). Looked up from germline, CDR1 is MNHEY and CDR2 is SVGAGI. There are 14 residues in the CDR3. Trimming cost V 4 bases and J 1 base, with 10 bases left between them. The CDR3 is CASSLGQTNTEAFF. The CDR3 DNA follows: TGTGCCAGCAGTTTGGGACAAACGAACACTGAAGCTTTCTTT.

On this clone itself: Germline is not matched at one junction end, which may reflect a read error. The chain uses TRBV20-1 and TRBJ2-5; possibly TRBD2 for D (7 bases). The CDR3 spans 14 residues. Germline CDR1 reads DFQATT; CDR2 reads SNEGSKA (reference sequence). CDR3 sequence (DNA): TGCAGTGCTAGTAGGGGGGGGGACCAGGAGACCCAGTACTTC. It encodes CSASRGGDQETQYF.

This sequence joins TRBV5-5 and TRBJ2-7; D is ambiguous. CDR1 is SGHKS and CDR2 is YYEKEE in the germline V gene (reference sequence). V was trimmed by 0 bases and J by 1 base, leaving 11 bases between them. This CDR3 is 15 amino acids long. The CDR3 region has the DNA TGTGCCAGCAGCTTGGAACTCCCTGTTTCCTACGAGCAGTACTTC. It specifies CASSLELPVSYEQYF.

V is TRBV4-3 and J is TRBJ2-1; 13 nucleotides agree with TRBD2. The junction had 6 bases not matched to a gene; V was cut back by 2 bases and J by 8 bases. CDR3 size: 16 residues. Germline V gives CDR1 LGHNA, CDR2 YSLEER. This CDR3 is CASSQPTSGGYHEQFF. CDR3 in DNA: TGCGCCAGCAGCCAACCGACTAGCGGGGGGTATCATGAGCAGTTCTTC.

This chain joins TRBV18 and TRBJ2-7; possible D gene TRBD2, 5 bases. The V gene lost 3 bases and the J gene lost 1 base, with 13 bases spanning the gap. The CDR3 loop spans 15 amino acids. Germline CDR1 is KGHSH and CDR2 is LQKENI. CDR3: CASSPTWEQSYEQYF. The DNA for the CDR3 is TGTGCCAGCTCACCGACTTGGGAGCAGTCCTACGAGCAGTACTTC.

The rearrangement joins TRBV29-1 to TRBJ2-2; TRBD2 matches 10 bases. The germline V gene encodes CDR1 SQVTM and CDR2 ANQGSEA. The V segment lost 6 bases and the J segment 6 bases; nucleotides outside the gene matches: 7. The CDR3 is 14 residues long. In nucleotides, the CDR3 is TGCAGCGTCTCTAGCGGGAGAACCGCCGGGGAGCTGTTTTTT. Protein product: CSVSSGRTAGELFF.

Written as DNA, the CDR3 is TGTGCCACCAGCAGTGGGAACCGGGGGTCAGAGACCCAGTACTTC. Translating gives CATSSGNRGSETQYF. V is TRBV15 and J is TRBJ2-5, with a tentative D call TRBD2 (6 bases). The CDR3 covers 15 residues. The V and J ends lost 3 bases and 4 bases respectively, with 15 bases between them. Germline CDR1 LNHNV, CDR2 YYDKDF (reference sequence).

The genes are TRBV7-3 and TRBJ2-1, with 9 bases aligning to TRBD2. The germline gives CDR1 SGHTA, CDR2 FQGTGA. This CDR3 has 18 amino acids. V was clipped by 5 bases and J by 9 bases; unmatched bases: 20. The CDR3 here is CASSPLGPSGLAASEQFF. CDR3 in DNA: TGTGCCAGCAGCCCCTTAGGGCCTTCGGGACTAGCTGCGTCTGAGCAGTTCTTC.

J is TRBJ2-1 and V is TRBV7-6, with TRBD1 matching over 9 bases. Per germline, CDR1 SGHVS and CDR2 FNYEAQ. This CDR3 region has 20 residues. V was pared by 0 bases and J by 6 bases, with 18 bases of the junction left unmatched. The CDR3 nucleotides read TGTGCCAGCAGCTTAGCATCGACAGGGGGGAGGGCTAGCGCCCGCAATGAGCAGTTCTTC. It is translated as CASSLASTGGRASARNEQFF.

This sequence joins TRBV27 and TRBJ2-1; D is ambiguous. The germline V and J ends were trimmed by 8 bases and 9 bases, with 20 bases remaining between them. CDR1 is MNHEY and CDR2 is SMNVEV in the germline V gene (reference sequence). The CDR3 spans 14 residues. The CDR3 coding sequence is TGTGCCAGCGGTCGGATAGGCGAGGCTAGTGAGCAGTTCTTC. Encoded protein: CASGRIGEASEQFF.

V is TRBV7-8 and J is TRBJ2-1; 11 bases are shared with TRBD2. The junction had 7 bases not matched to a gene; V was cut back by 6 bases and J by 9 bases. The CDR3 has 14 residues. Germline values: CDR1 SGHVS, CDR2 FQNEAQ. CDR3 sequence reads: CASRVGLAGGEQFF. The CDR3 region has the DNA TGTGCCAGCAGGGTAGGCCTAGCGGGAGGTGAGCAGTTCTTC.

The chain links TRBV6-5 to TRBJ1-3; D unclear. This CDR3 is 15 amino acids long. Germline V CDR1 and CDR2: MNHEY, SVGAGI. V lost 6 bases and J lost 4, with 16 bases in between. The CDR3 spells CASRRSAEPGNTIYF. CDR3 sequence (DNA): TGTGCCAGCAGACGATCTGCCGAACCCGGAAACACCATATATTTT.

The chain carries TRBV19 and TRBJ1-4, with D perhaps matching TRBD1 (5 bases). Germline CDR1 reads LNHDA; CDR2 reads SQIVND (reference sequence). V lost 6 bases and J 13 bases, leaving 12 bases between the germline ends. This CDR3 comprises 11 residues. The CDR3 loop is CASREGGGLFF. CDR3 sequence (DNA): TGTGCCAGTAGGGAAGGCGGGGGACTGTTTTTT.

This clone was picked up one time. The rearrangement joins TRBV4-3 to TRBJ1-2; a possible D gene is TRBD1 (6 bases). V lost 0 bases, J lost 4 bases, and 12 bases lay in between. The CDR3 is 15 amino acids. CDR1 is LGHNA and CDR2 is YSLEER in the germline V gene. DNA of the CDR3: TGCGCCAGCAGCCAAGATGGGCAGGGGAGCTATGGCTACACCTTC. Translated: CASSQDGQGSYGYTF.

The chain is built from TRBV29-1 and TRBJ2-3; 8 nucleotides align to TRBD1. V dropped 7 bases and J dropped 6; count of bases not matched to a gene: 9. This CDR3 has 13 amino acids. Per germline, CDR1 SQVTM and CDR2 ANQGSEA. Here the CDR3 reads CSGEARDRDTQYF. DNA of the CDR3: TGCAGCGGGGAGGCCCGGGACAGGGATACGCAGTATTTT.

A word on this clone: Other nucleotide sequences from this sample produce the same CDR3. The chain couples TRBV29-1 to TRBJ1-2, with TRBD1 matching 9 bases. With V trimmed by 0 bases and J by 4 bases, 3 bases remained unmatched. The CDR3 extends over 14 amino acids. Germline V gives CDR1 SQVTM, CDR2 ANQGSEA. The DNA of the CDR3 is TGCAGCGTTGAAGATCAGGACAGGGGCTATGGCTACACCTTC. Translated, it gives CSVEDQDRGYGYTF.

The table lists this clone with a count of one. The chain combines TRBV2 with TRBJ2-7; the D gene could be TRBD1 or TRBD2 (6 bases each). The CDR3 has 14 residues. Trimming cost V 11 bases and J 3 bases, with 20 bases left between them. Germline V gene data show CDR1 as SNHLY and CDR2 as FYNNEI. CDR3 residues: CASSGGTYVYEQYF. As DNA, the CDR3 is TGTGCCTCAAGCGGCGGGACATACGTCTACGAGCAGTACTTC.

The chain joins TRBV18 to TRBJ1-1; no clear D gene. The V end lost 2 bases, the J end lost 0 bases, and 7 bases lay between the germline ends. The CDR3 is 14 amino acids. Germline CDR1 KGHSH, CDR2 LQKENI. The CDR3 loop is CASSPELMNTEAFF. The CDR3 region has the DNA TGTGCCAGCTCACCAGAGCTAATGAACACTGAAGCTTTCTTT.

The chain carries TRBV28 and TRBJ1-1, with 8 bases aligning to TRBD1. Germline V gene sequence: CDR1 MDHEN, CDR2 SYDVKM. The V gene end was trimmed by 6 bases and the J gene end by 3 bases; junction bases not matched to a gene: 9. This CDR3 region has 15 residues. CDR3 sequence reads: CASRPADRDYTEAFF. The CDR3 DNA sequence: TGTGCCAGCAGACCCGCGGACAGGGACTACACTGAAGCTTTCTTT.

As DNA, the CDR3 is TGCGCCAGCTCCAAGGCCATACCCCGCGCCCTTGGAAACACCATATATTTT. Its translation: CASSKAIPRALGNTIYF. The rearrangement joins TRBV5-1 to TRBJ1-3, with D uncertain. Germline lookup yields CDR1 SGHRS and CDR2 YFSETQ. The germline V and J ends were trimmed by 7 bases and 3 bases, with 23 bases remaining between them. CDR3 length: 17 residues.

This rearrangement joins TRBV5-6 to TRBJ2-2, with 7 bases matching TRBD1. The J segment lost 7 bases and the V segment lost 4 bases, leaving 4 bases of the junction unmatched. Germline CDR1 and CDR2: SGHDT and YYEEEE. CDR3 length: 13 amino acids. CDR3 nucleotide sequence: TGTGCCAGCAGCCAGGGGGACGGCGGGGAGCTGTTTTTT. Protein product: CASSQGDGGELFF.

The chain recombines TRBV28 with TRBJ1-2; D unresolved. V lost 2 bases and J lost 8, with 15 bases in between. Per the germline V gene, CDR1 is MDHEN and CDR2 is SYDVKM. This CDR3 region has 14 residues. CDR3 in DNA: TGTGCCAGCAGTTTACCCCTCCAGGCGGGGGGCTACACCTTC. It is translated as CASSLPLQAGGYTF.

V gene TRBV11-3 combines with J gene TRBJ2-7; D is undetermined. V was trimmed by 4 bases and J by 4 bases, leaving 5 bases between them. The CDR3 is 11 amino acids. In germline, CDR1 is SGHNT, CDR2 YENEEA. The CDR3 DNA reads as TGTGCCAGCAGCTCTGGGTACGAGCAGTACTTC. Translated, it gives CASSSGYEQYF.

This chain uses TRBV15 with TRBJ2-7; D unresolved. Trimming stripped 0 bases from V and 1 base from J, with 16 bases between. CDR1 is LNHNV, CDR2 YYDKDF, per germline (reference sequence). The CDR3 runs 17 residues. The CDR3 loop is CATSRDLGSLASYEQYF. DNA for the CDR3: TGTGCCACCAGCAGAGATCTGGGCAGTCTTGCATCCTACGAGCAGTACTTC.